The rows below give T cell receptor beta chains drawn from one sample of a study of blood T cells in healthy people across ages. TCRdb recomputed calls from the 5' RACE reads with MiXCR, one row per CDR3 protein. The sample has roughly 2 million distinct CDR3 sequences, 49% seen once. Sequencing used blood. The receptor source for this set is a woman aged 35 to 49 in good health. Each CDR3 is given with its conserved first and last residue. D genes are given only for firm matches. Clone size is shown for a subset of rows, as once, few, many or a class of expanded clone.

>TRBD1|.|TRBJ2-5|TRBV7-9
TGTGCCAGCAGCCCCCGGACAGGGGTCCTGGAGACCCAGTACTTC
CASSPRTGVLETQYF
>.|.|TRBJ2-3|TRBV28
TGTGCCAGCAGTTTACCTAGGGGGGGCGGCACAGATACGCAGTATTTT
CASSLPRGGGTDTQYF
>TRBD1|.|TRBJ2-2|TRBV12-3/TRBV12-4
TGTGCCAGCAGTCGGGACAGGGGCTACACCGGGGAGCTGTTTTTT
CASSRDRGYTGELFF
>TRBD2|.|TRBJ2-7|TRBV7-2
TGTGCCAGCAGCCTACAACGGACTAGCGGGCCTTACAATGAGCAGTACTTC
CASSLQRTSGPYNEQYF
>TRBD2|.|TRBJ2-1|TRBV7-2
TGTGCCAGCAGCTCCCCCATCACTAGCGGGGGGGCGTGGAATGAGCAGTTCTTC
CASSSPITSGGAWNEQFF
>.|few|TRBJ2-5|TRBV18
TGTGCCAGCTCACCACGGTCCAGCCAAGAGACCCAGTACTTC
CASSPRSSQETQYF
>TRBD2|.|TRBJ2-3|TRBV7-2
TGTGCCAGCAGCTTGGGGACTAGCGGGGGGGCGAGAGATACGCAGTATTTT
CASSLGTSGGARDTQYF
>TRBD1|.|TRBJ1-1|TRBV20-1
TGCAGTGCTAACAGACAGGGACGAACTGAAGCTTTCTTT
CSANRQGRTEAFF
>.|.|TRBJ2-5|TRBV2
TGTGCCAGCAGAAAGGACACGTCACAAGAGACCCAGTACTTC
CASRKDTSQETQYF
>TRBD1|few|TRBJ2-7|TRBV20-1
TGCAGTGCTAGACCCCTTGGACAGGGTTATCGCGAGCAGTACTTC
CSARPLGQGYREQYF
>TRBD1|.|TRBJ1-4|TRBV7-2
TGTGCCAGCAGCTCGTCCGGGACAGATAATGAAAAACTGTTTTTT
CASSSSGTDNEKLFF
>TRBD1|.|TRBJ1-5|TRBV6-2/TRBV6-3
TGTGCCAGCAGTTACCCTATAAAGGGGGCAAAACAGCCCCAGCATTTT
CASSYPIKGAKQPQHF
>TRBD1|once|TRBJ1-5|TRBV6-5
TGTGCCAGCAGTTCGGACAGGGGTGGCTATCAGCCCCAGCATTTT
CASSSDRGGYQPQHF
>.|.|TRBJ2-4|TRBV20-1
TGCAGTGCTAGATCTGGGGAGGGGGGAAAAAACATTCAGTACTTC
CSARSGEGGKNIQYF
>.|.|TRBJ2-5|TRBV20-1
TGCAGTGCTAGAGAAGGTAACAAGGAGCAGTACTTC
CSAREGNKEQYF
>.|few|TRBJ2-5|TRBV6-5
TGTGCCAGCAGTTACGAGCGCGAGACCCAGTACTTC
CASSYERETQYF
>.|.|TRBJ2-3|TRBV5-1
TGCGCCAGCAGCGTGACCGACCAAGGAGGAGATACGCAGTATTTT
CASSVTDQGGDTQYF
>TRBD2|.|TRBJ2-2|TRBV6-2/TRBV6-3
TGTGCCAGCAGTTACTCTATTGCGGGGGATAACACCGGGGAGCTGTTTTTT
CASSYSIAGDNTGELFF
>.|once|TRBJ1-2|TRBV4-3
TGCGCCAGCAGCCAAGTCGGGGGACCTAACTATGGCTACACCTTC
CASSQVGGPNYGYTF
>TRBD1|.|TRBJ2-1|TRBV7-2
TGTGTCAGCAGCTTAGTAGACAGGGCGCAAGAGACCCAGTTCTTC
CVSSLVDRAQETQFF